A single sample gave rise to the 5 T cell receptor beta chains below, sequenced in a study of shared clonotypes between healthy human individuals (dated by TCRdb to the early 2020s). Libraries were made using the immunoSEQ multiplex PCR assay. TCRdb's version of the immuneACCESS table is confined to in-frame rearrangements and falls short of the full clone set. An unresolved V gene accounts for under half of the shortfall where checked; the remainder is of unknown origin. This sample lists 90,000 to 120,000 clones; about 63% were detected once. Of the sample, approximately 25% falls within the top ten clones. Sequenced input: memory CD8+ T cells sorted from blood. Taken with the paper, the label for cell subset or site translates to: CD45RO+ cells pooled with CCR7-negative TemRA cells. The receptors were sampled from a woman aged 25 to 39 in good health.

As concerns this clone: A far larger clone is one nucleotide away, so this likely arose from a read error. Other DNA sequences within the sample encode an identical CDR3. The CDR3 nucleotides read TGTGCCAGCAGTGACTCTGTCTTGCTAGCAGGAAACACCGGGGAGCTGTTTTTT. This codes for CASSDSVLLAGNTGELFF. J is TRBJ2-2 and V is TRBV6-4; D might be TRBD2 (5 bases). Looked up from germline, CDR1 is MRHNA and CDR2 is SNTAGT. The CDR3 spans 18 residues. V was shortened by 0 bases and J by 2 bases, with 16 bases between the two germline ends.

The chain carries TRBV11-2 and TRBJ2-2; no definite D call. CDR3 length equals 14 residues. V lost 5 bases to trimming and J lost 3 bases, with 10 bases between them. Germline-derived CDR1 and CDR2 are SGHAT and FQNNGV. CDR3 residues: CASSNAQYTGELFF. As DNA, the CDR3 is TGTGCCAGCAGCAACGCACAGTACACCGGGGAGCTGTTTTTT.

The V call is TRBV10-3, the J call TRBJ2-1; D ambiguous. The CDR3 is made up of 14 amino acids. Germline lookup yields CDR1 ENHRY and CDR2 SYGVKD. V was pared by 4 bases and J by 7 bases, with 14 bases between. CDR3 DNA: TGTGCCATCAGTGTGACCTTGGTGAGGAATGAGCAGTTCTTC. It translates to CAISVTLVRNEQFF.

This rearrangement joins TRBV28 to TRBJ1-1; possible D gene TRBD1, 6 bases. Per germline, CDR1 MDHEN and CDR2 SYDVKM. The CDR3 sequence is 15 residues long. V was pared by 1 base and J by 1 base, with 10 bases between. The CDR3 sequence: CASSLFYRENTEAFF. CDR3 in DNA: TGTGCCAGCAGTTTATTTTACAGGGAGAACACTGAAGCTTTCTTT.

This clone was seen only a few times. The CDR3 DNA sequence: TGTGCCAGCAGTAAGTTCCCTGAAGCTTTCTTT. Translated, it gives CASSKFPEAFF. V and J are TRBV28 and TRBJ1-1, with D uncertain. This CDR3 spans 11 amino acids. Germline-derived CDR1 and CDR2 are MDHEN and SYDVKM. The V end lost 5 bases, the J end lost 6 bases, and 7 bases lay between the germline ends.